The 31 T cell receptor beta chains in this list originate from one sample, sequenced in a study of T cells in Graves' hyperthyroidism and ophthalmopathy. The investigators amplified TCR beta CDR3 regions from RNA transcripts. When the TCR CDR3 underwent first-round RT-PCR, the HTBI primer set was used. MiXCR, applied by TCRdb to the multiplex PCR reads, yields one record per CDR3 protein. Here the sample spans approximately 570,000 distinct CDR3 sequences, 20% being singletons. Sequencing used blood. The origin of the receptors is a middle-aged man with Graves' ophthalmopathy.

The chain is built from TRBV9 and TRBJ1-2; 7 bases align to TRBD1. Germline V gene data show CDR1 as SGDLS and CDR2 as YYNGEE. This CDR3 comprises 18 residues. J lost 2 bases, V lost 0 bases, and 13 bases had no gene match. This CDR3 reads CASSVAEGTVSPNYGYTF. CDR3 sequence (DNA): TGTGCCAGCAGCGTAGCGGAGGGGACAGTCTCTCCGAACTATGGCTACACCTTC. Supplemented by reference TRBV9 and TRBJ1-2, the full variable domain reads DSGVTQTPKHLITATGQRVTLRCSPRSGDLSVYWYQQSLDQGLQFLIQYYNGEERAKGNILERFSAQQFPDLHSELNLSSLELGDSALYFCASSVAEGTVSPNYGYTFGSGTRLTVV.

Only a few counts were recorded for this clonotype. The chain uses TRBV5-1 and TRBJ2-1; D may match TRBD1 or TRBD2 (5 bases each). Trimming removed 2 bases at V and 9 bases at J, with 15 bases between. The CDR3 has 14 residues. Germline-derived CDR1 and CDR2 are SGHRS and YFSETQ. The CDR3 loop reads CASSLVLAGGEQFF. CDR3 DNA: TGCGCCAGCAGCTTAGTTCTAGCTGGGGGTGAGCAGTTCTTC.

This clonotype was picked up many times. The V call is TRBV11-2, the J call TRBJ1-2; 11 bases align to TRBD1. The germline CDR1 and CDR2 sequences are SGHAT and FQNNGV. V lost 7 bases, J lost 8 bases, and 6 bases stayed unmatched. The CDR3 has 13 amino acids. CDR3 nucleotides: TGTGCCAGCACCTTGGACAGGGGGCGAGGCTACACCTTC. This gives the protein CASTLDRGRGYTF. The full variable domain, its missing parts supplied by reference TRBV11-2 and TRBJ1-2, is EAGVAQSPRYKIIEKRQSVAFWCNPISGHATLYWYQQILGQGPKLLIQFQNNGVVDDSQLPKDRFSAERLKGVDSTLKIQPAKLEDSAVYLCASTLDRGRGYTFGSGTRLTVV.

The chain uses TRBV5-1 and TRBJ1-4, with D hard to call. In germline, CDR1 is SGHRS, CDR2 YFSETQ. Trimming removed 7 bases from V and 3 bases from J, with 10 bases in between. The length of the CDR3 is 13 residues. The CDR3 spells CASSKGANEKLFF. The CDR3 bases are TGCGCCAGCTCTAAGGGAGCTAATGAAAAACTGTTTTTT. The full variable domain, completed using reference TRBV5-1 and TRBJ1-4, is KAGVTQTPRYLIKTRGQQVTLSCSPISGHRSVSWYQQTPGQGLQFLFEYFSETQRNKGNFPGRFSGRQFSNSRSEMNVSTLELGDSALYLCASSKGANEKLFFGSGTQLSVL.

Notes on this clonotype: Likely a read error: the CDR3 ends without its conserved phenylalanine or tryptophan. The V and J genes are TRBV30 and TRBJ2-7; 8 bases align to TRBD2. V lost 8 bases and J lost 7; bases outside the gene matches: 7. CDR3 length: 11 amino acids. Per germline, CDR1 GTSNPN and CDR2 SVGIG (reference sequence). This CDR3 is CAATSAEEQYL. The CDR3 bases are TGTGCCGCGACTAGCGCGGAGGAGCAGTACCTC.

At least ten counts were recorded for this clonotype. This CDR3 is CASSPRGGLNTEAFF. Here the CDR3 DNA reads TGTGCCAGCAGCCCTCGGGGGGGCCTGAACACTGAAGCTTTCTTT. This sequence joins TRBV7-8 and TRBJ1-1, with TRBD1 as a possible D gene (6 bases). The V and J ends lost 5 bases and 0 bases respectively, with 13 bases between them. The V gene's germline CDR1 is SGHVS and CDR2 FQNEAQ. CDR3 length: 15 residues.

The chain couples TRBV2 to TRBJ2-3, with 10 bases fitting TRBD2. There are 15 residues in the CDR3. With V trimmed by 5 bases and J by 2 bases, 4 bases remained unmatched. Per the germline V gene, CDR1 is SNHLY and CDR2 is FYNNEI. The CDR3 DNA follows: TGTGCCAGCAGTAGTAGCGGGAGGCCCACAGATACGCAGTATTTT. As protein: CASSSSGRPTDTQYF.

On this clonotype itself: This may be a read error: a much more frequent sequence differs by one nucleotide. V is TRBV3-1 and J is TRBJ2-3; D perhaps matches TRBD2 (7 bases). The ends were cut back, 4 bases at V and 1 base at J, with 21 bases in the middle. The CDR3 sequence is 18 residues long. Germline V gene data show CDR1 as LGHDT and CDR2 as YNNKEL (reference sequence). CDR3 protein: CASSRIVGGHDGTDTQYF. The CDR3 DNA sequence: TGTGCCAGCAGCCGGATAGTGGGGGGGCACGACGGCACAGATACGCAGTATTTT.

This clonotype was detected once. The genes are TRBV15 and TRBJ1-1, with D possibly matching TRBD1 (6 bases). Germline CDR1 reads LNHNV; CDR2 reads YYDKDF (reference sequence). This CDR3 comprises 12 residues. V gave up 1 base and J gave up 11 bases, with 11 bases separating them. The CDR3: CATSRATGWAFF. The CDR3 DNA sequence: TGTGCCACCAGCAGAGCTACAGGGTGGGCTTTCTTT.

There are many counts of this clonotype. The chain links TRBV28 to TRBJ2-7; D is unclear. Germline V gene lookup returns CDR1 MDHEN and CDR2 SYDVKM. This CDR3 is 12 amino acids long. The V gene lost 7 bases and the J gene lost 1 base, with 8 bases spanning the gap. CDR3 nucleotides: TGTGCCAGCACGCGTCAGTCCTACGAGCAGTACTTC. It encodes CASTRQSYEQYF.

The chain joins TRBV2 to TRBJ1-3; D is uncertain. Trimming shortened V by 7 bases and J by 0 bases, and 16 bases separated the two germline ends. Germline assignment: CDR1 SNHLY and CDR2 FYNNEI. This CDR3 contains 16 residues. This chain's CDR3 is CASKERWFLSGNTIYF. The CDR3, as DNA: TGTGCCAGCAAGGAAAGGTGGTTCCTCTCTGGAAACACCATATATTTT.

The chain joins TRBV18 to TRBJ2-1; the match to TRBD2 covers 7 bases. CDR1 is KGHSH and CDR2 is LQKENI in the germline V gene. Trimming at V came to 2 bases and at J to 2 bases, leaving 6 bases not matched to a gene. The CDR3 loop spans 16 amino acids. This CDR3 is CASSPKKAGTYNEQFF. The CDR3 coding sequence is TGTGCCAGCTCACCAAAAAAAGCGGGAACCTACAATGAGCAGTTCTTC. Complete variable domain (other parts from reference TRBV18 and TRBJ2-1): NAGVMQNPRHLVRRRGQEARLRCSPMKGHSHVYWYRQLPEEGLKFMVYLQKENIIDESGMPKERFSAEFPKEGPSILRIQQVVRGDSAAYFCASSPKKAGTYNEQFFGPGTRLTVL.

The sample holds many counts of this clonotype. The chain uses TRBV28 and TRBJ1-2; D unresolved. This CDR3 has 14 amino acids. Germline V gives CDR1 MDHEN, CDR2 SYDVKM. The V gene lost 5 bases and the J gene lost 0 bases, with 10 bases spanning the gap. The CDR3 sequence: CASSPPPANYGYTF. The CDR3 region has the DNA TGTGCCAGCAGTCCACCCCCCGCTAACTATGGCTACACCTTC.

The table lists this clonotype with many counts. The chain links TRBV20-1 to TRBJ1-5; D gene uncertain. The CDR3 consists of 16 residues. The V gene lost 0 bases and the J gene lost 0 bases, with 12 bases spanning the gap. Germline V gene lookup returns CDR1 DFQATT and CDR2 SNEGSKA (reference sequence). The CDR3 region is CSARDGEAVSNQPQHF. The DNA of the CDR3 is TGCAGTGCTAGAGATGGGGAGGCAGTTAGCAATCAGCCCCAGCATTTT.

The sample holds many counts of this clonotype. V usage is TRBV2 and J usage is TRBJ1-1, with D possibly TRBD1 on 5 matching bases. There are 11 residues in the CDR3. Germline CDR1 is SNHLY and CDR2 is FYNNEI. V was clipped by 1 base and J by 9 bases, with 6 bases between them. The CDR3 nucleotides are TGTGCCAGCAGTGAAGACAGGAAAGCTTTCTTT. Residues: CASSEDRKAFF.

This clonotype was seen a single time. This may stem from a read error, because a much larger clone lies one nucleotide away. The conserved phenylalanine or tryptophan normally closing the CDR3 is absent here, so this likely arose from a read error. The gene calls are TRBV6-2 or TRBV6-3 and TRBJ1-5; no reliable D call. This CDR3 is built from 17 residues. The germline gives CDR1 MNHEY, CDR2 SVGEGT. V lost 5 bases to trimming and J lost 6 bases, with 23 bases between them. The CDR3 region is CASSNLPDGRRAQPQHL. CDR3 coding DNA: TGTGCCAGCAGTAACCTTCCCGACGGCAGGCGAGCTCAGCCCCAGCATCTT.

In regard to this clonotype: A read error may produce the germline difference seen at one junction end. The CDR3: CAGSLAGGVCGQYF. CDR3 sequence (DNA): TGTGCCGGCAGCTTGGCGGGAGGGGTCTGCGGGCAGTACTTC. V and J are TRBV5-6 and TRBJ2-7; 9 positions agree with TRBD2. From germline, CDR1 is SGHDT and CDR2 YYEEEE. This CDR3 region has 14 residues. The whole variable domain, filled in from reference TRBV5-6 and TRBJ2-7, reads DAGVTQSPTHLIKTRGQQVTLRCSPKSGHDTVSWYQQALGQGPQFIFQYYEEEERQRGNFPDRFSGHQFPNYSSELNVNALLLGDSALYLCAGSLAGGVCGQYFGPGTRLTVT.

This clonotype was observed many times. V usage is TRBV12-3 or TRBV12-4 and J usage is TRBJ1-5, with D possibly being TRBD1 (5 bases). V lost 5 bases and J 1 base, leaving 12 bases between the germline ends. This CDR3 is built from 15 residues. The CDR3 loop is CASSRDLASNQPQHF. The CDR3 nucleotides are TGTGCCAGCAGTCGGGACCTAGCGAGCAATCAGCCCCAGCATTTT.

This clonotype was seen at least ten times. The chain couples TRBV18 to TRBJ2-7; no reliable D call. Trimming cost V 2 bases and J 3 bases, with 14 bases left between them. This CDR3 is 15 amino acids long. Germline lookup yields CDR1 KGHSH and CDR2 LQKENI. The CDR3 spells CASSPVGSRLYEQYF. Here the CDR3 DNA reads TGTGCCAGCTCACCAGTCGGAAGTAGGCTCTACGAGCAGTACTTC.

This clonotype was counted at least ten times. V is TRBV6-2 or TRBV6-3 and J is TRBJ2-1; D remains unclear. The CDR3 has 13 residues. Trimming pared 3 bases from V and 1 base from J, leaving 4 bases between. Germline V gives CDR1 MNHEY, CDR2 SVGEGT. In nucleotides, the CDR3 is TGTGCCAGCAGTTATGTTTCCTACAATGAGCAGTTCTTC. Its translation: CASSYVSYNEQFF.

Only a few counts were recorded for this clonotype. The chain couples TRBV2 to TRBJ1-6; no clear D. The CDR3 is made up of 14 amino acids. The germline gives CDR1 SNHLY, CDR2 FYNNEI. V was trimmed by 8 bases and J by 4 bases, leaving 12 bases between them. CDR3 nucleotides: TGTGCCAGCGTTCTCCGGGATTATAATTCACCCCTCCACTTT. This codes for CASVLRDYNSPLHF.

This clonotype was detected many times. The CDR3 DNA follows: TGCGCCAGCAGCCAAGACCCTAGCGGGAGGGCTAACAATGAGCAGTTCTTC. Translating it yields CASSQDPSGRANNEQFF. J is TRBJ2-1 and V is TRBV4-3; 12 positions match TRBD2. Trimming removed 0 bases from V and 5 bases from J; junction bases left unmatched: 5. Germline V gives CDR1 LGHNA, CDR2 YSLEER. The CDR3 contains 17 residues.

The sample holds many counts of this clonotype. This chain joins TRBV7-2 and TRBJ1-2, with TRBD1 identical over 7 bases. This CDR3 spans 13 amino acids. The V gene's germline CDR1 is SGHTA and CDR2 FQGNSA. V was pared by 5 bases and J by 7 bases, with 7 bases of the junction left unmatched. CDR3 sequence reads: CASSRDRASGYTF. In nucleotides, the CDR3 is TGTGCCAGCAGCCGTGACAGGGCTAGTGGCTACACCTTC.

This clonotype was detected only a few times. This chain connects TRBV7-2 to TRBJ2-1; D possibly corresponds to TRBD2 (7 bases). Germline loops: CDR1 SGHTA, CDR2 FQGNSA. Trimming shortened V by 5 bases and J by 5 bases, and 16 bases separated the two germline ends. The CDR3 contains 15 residues. The CDR3 DNA reads as TGTGCCAGCAGCCCCCGTGGGGGGGGGCACAATGAGCAGTTCTTC. Translating gives CASSPRGGGHNEQFF.

A remark on this clonotype: Sequence at one end of the junction differs from germline and may be a read error. The CDR3 DNA is TGCGCCAGCAGCTCCGTCCGGGGTAGCGGGAGCTGGGACGGGGCCAAAGACATTCAGTACTTC. Protein: CASSSVRGSGSWDGAKDIQYF. V gene TRBV5-1 combines with J gene TRBJ2-4; 9 bases are shared with TRBD2. Germline V gene sequence: CDR1 SGHRS, CDR2 YFSETQ. This CDR3 has 21 amino acids.

The chain joins TRBV7-9 to TRBJ2-1; D possibly corresponds to TRBD2 (5 bases). The germline V and J ends were trimmed by 7 bases and 0 bases, with 19 bases remaining between them. This CDR3 contains 17 residues. The V gene's germline CDR1 is SEHNR and CDR2 FQNEAQ (reference sequence). This CDR3 is CASISRGGGSSYNEQFF. The DNA of the CDR3 is TGTGCCAGCATCAGTCGGGGTGGAGGAAGCTCCTACAATGAGCAGTTCTTC. Looking up the rest from reference TRBV7-9 and TRBJ2-1 gives the full variable domain: DTGVSQNPRHKITKRGQNVTFRCDPISEHNRLYWYRQTLGQGPEFLTYFQNEAQLEKSRLLSDRFSAERPKGSFSTLEIQRTEQGDSAMYLCASISRGGGSSYNEQFFGPGTRLTVL.

This clonotype has at least ten counts. The rearrangement links TRBV20-1 to TRBJ2-1, with 7 positions matching TRBD2. From germline, CDR1 is DFQATT and CDR2 SNEGSKA (reference sequence). The CDR3 sequence is 13 residues long. The ends lost 5 bases at V and 5 bases at J; junction bases unmatched: 6. As DNA, the CDR3 is TGCAGTGCTCTGACTAGCAGAAACAATGAGCAGTTCTTC. It codes for CSALTSRNNEQFF.

V is TRBV28 and J is TRBJ1-3; possible D gene TRBD1, 5 bases. The CDR3 length is 17 residues. The germline gives CDR1 MDHEN, CDR2 SYDVKM. Trimming shortened V by 3 bases and J by 4 bases, and 19 bases separated the two germline ends. The CDR3 DNA reads TGTGCCAGCAGTTTCACGGGACTTCCCGGTACAGGAAACACCATATATTTT. It translates to CASSFTGLPGTGNTIYF. The full variable domain, its missing parts supplied by reference TRBV28 and TRBJ1-3, is DVKVTQSSRYLVKRTGEKVFLECVQDMDHENMFWYRQDPGLGLRLIYFSYDVKMKEKGDIPEGYSVSREKKERFSLILESASTNQTSMYLCASSFTGLPGTGNTIYFGEGSWLTVV.

The rearrangement joins TRBV18 to TRBJ1-4, with TRBD1 identical over 10 bases. Germline CDR1 reads KGHSH; CDR2 reads LQKENI. V lost 1 base and J lost 8; bases outside the gene matches: 10. The CDR3 is 17 amino acids. The CDR3 DNA reads TGTGCCAGCTCACCACTAAATGACAGGGGGCGAGGAGAAAAACTGTTTTTT. It translates to CASSPLNDRGRGEKLFF.

This clonotype was counted only a few times. The chain carries TRBV5-6 and TRBJ1-2; 9 bases match TRBD1. CDR1 and CDR2 (germline): SGHDT, YYEEEE. The junction had 14 bases not matched to a gene; V was cut back by 3 bases and J by 8 bases. The CDR3 loop spans 16 amino acids. The CDR3 nucleotides read TGTGCCAGCAGCTCGGTGGACAGGGGCGTTCTTGGAGGCTACACCTTC. It yields the protein CASSSVDRGVLGGYTF. Filled out from reference TRBV5-6 and TRBJ1-2, the complete variable domain reads DAGVTQSPTHLIKTRGQQVTLRCSPKSGHDTVSWYQQALGQGPQFIFQYYEEEERQRGNFPDRFSGHQFPNYSSELNVNALLLGDSALYLCASSSVDRGVLGGYTFGSGTRLTVV.

The V gene is TRBV18, the J gene TRBJ2-1, with 7 bases fitting TRBD2. CDR1 KGHSH and CDR2 LQKENI come from the germline V gene. The CDR3 has 18 amino acids. J lost 10 bases, V lost 6 bases, and 24 bases had no gene match. CDR3 protein: CASSQRPHGGGSWGEQFF. CDR3 DNA: TGTGCCAGCTCCCAAAGACCCCACGGTGGCGGGAGTTGGGGAGAGCAGTTCTTC. Combining the CDR3 with reference TRBV18 and TRBJ2-1 gives the whole variable domain NAGVMQNPRHLVRRRGQEARLRCSPMKGHSHVYWYRQLPEEGLKFMVYLQKENIIDESGMPKERFSAEFPKEGPSILRIQQVVRGDSAAYFCASSQRPHGGGSWGEQFFGPGTRLTVL.